The clone carrying this T cell receptor beta chain was observed a handful of times. Its antigen is currently unknown. Researchers amplified the TCR beta CDR3 regions from RNA transcripts. TCR CDR3 underwent first-round RT-PCR with the HTBI primer set. MiXCR, applied by TCRdb to the multiplex PCR reads, yields one record per CDR3 protein. The sample lists fewer than 200,000 distinct CDR3 sequences; approximately 17% were seen once. Newly diagnosed hyperthyroidism patients aged 18 to 65 years had disease lasting under 2 months. The record originates from a study of T cells in Graves' hyperthyroidism and ophthalmopathy. Whole-study context: At the time of initial diagnosis and before any treatment, peripheral blood was collected.

The CDR3 extends over 17 amino acids. V was shortened by 6 bases and J by 0 bases, with 15 bases between the two germline ends. Germline CDR1 reads SNHLY; CDR2 reads FYNNEI. Findings of the study overall: Classification by a 13 V-J model distinguished ophthalmopathy from stable hyperthyroidism. Most clonotypes expanded in thyroid above 0.001 were likewise present in blood.

This clonotype was obtained from a woman aged 50 to 60 with Graves' hyperthyroidism. Sequences were obtained from blood. V usage is TRBV2 and J usage is TRBJ1-6, with a tentative D call TRBD1 (5 bases). The CDR3 sequence: CASRGTYLSSYNSPLHF. The CDR3 nucleotides are TGTGCCAGCAGAGGGACTTATCTCAGCTCCTATAATTCACCCCTCCACTTT.